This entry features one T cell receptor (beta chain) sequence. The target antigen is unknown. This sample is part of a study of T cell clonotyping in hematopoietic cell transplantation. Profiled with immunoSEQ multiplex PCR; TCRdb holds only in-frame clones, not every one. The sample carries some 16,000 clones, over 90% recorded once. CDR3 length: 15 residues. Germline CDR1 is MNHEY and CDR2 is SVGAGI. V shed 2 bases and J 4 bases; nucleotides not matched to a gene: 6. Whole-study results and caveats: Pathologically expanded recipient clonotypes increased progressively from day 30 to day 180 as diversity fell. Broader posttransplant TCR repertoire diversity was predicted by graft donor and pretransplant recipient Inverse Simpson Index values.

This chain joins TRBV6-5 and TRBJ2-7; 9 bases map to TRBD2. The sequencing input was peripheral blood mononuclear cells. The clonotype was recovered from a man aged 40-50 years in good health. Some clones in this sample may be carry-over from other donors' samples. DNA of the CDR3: TGTGCCAGCAGTTACGGTAGCGGGAGAGGATACGAGCAGTACTTC. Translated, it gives CASSYGSGRGYEQYF.